These 30 T cell receptor beta chains were all obtained from the same sample, sequenced in a study of T cells after yellow fever vaccination (dated by TCRdb to between 2018 and 2021). Preparation of the library involved 5' RACE. Instrument on record: Illumina NovaSeq 6000. The public reads were reprocessed in TCRdb via fastp at Q25 and MiXCR, keeping in-frame beta chains. Records with the same CDR3 protein are collapsed into one entry carrying the most frequent genes and DNA. This sample has about 320,000 distinct CDR3 sequences in its table, and around 4.3% of those were observed once. The ten largest clones add up to less than 20% of the sample. This specimen's treatment or condition label, interpreted: live attenuated yellow fever vaccine strain. The sequencing used PBMCs, collected 15 days after the yellow fever booster vaccination. Source of these receptors: a man younger than 35 who received the YFV17D yellow fever vaccine.

This clonotype turned up a few times. This chain connects TRBV6-2 or TRBV6-3 to TRBJ1-5, with unresolved D. The V gene's germline CDR1 is MNHEY and CDR2 SVGEGT. V lost 0 bases and J lost 0, with 9 bases in between. This CDR3 spans 16 amino acids. The chain's CDR3 is CASSYSRSYSNQPQHF. The CDR3 DNA follows: TGTGCCAGCAGTTACTCCAGATCTTATAGCAATCAGCCCCAGCATTTT.

This clonotype was detected ten times or more. The CDR3, as DNA: TGTGCCAGCAGCCCACAGGGAATCCTCTACAATGAGCAGTTCTTC. Translating it yields CASSPQGILYNEQFF. V and J are TRBV7-9 and TRBJ2-1; D possibly corresponds to TRBD1 (6 bases). Germline CDR1 is SEHNR and CDR2 is FQNEAQ (reference sequence). The CDR3 is made up of 15 amino acids. Trimming left V 5 bases short and J 3 bases short, with 14 bases between.

The sample holds many counts of this clonotype. The chain links TRBV2 to TRBJ1-6, with D unclear. Germline CDR1 SNHLY, CDR2 FYNNEI. Trimming left V 7 bases short and J 0 bases short, with 10 bases between. This CDR3 comprises 15 residues. The CDR3, as DNA: TGTGCCAGCAATCCACCTCCCTCCTATAATTCACCCCTCCACTTT. This sequence encodes CASNPPPSYNSPLHF.

The gene calls are TRBV2 and TRBJ2-1, with D possibly being TRBD2 (5 bases). In germline, CDR1 is SNHLY, CDR2 FYNNEI. The V end was cut by 8 bases, the J end by 4 bases, with 12 bases between. There are 13 residues in the CDR3. CDR3 DNA: TGTGCCAGCCAGGCGGGTTCTTACAATGAGCAGTTCTTC. Its translation is CASQAGSYNEQFF. The full variable domain, its missing parts supplied by reference TRBV2 and TRBJ2-1, is EPEVTQTPSHQVTQMGQEVILRCVPISNHLYFYWYRQILGQKVEFLVSFYNNEISEKSEIFDDQFSVERPDGSNFTLKIRSTKLEDSAMYFCASQAGSYNEQFFGPGTRLTVL.

This clonotype was observed a handful of times. V gene TRBV12-5 combines with J gene TRBJ2-3, with unresolved D. The germline CDR1 and CDR2 sequences are LGHNT and FRNRAP. Trimming pared 2 bases from V and 3 bases from J, leaving 6 bases between. This CDR3 comprises 13 residues. CDR3 nucleotides: TGTGCTAGTGGTTTGATGTCGACAGATACGCAGTATTTT. The encoded protein is CASGLMSTDTQYF.

Many counts were recorded for this clonotype. This chain uses TRBV20-1 with TRBJ1-2; possibly TRBD1 for D (6 bases). The CDR3 contains 15 residues. CDR1 is DFQATT and CDR2 is SNEGSKA in the germline V gene (reference sequence). V shed 0 bases and J shed 4 bases, with 15 bases lying between them. The chain's CDR3 is CSARENTWDTYGYTF. The CDR3 bases are TGCAGTGCTAGAGAGAACACCTGGGACACCTATGGCTACACCTTC.

This clonotype was observed at least ten times. J is TRBJ2-2 and V is TRBV9; the D gene is possibly TRBD2 (5 bases). Germline-derived CDR1 and CDR2 are SGDLS and YYNGEE. The CDR3 totals 15 residues. With 3 bases removed from V and 4 bases from J, the gap between germline ends came to 13 bases. CDR3 residues: CASSDFPSSTGELFF. The DNA of the CDR3 is TGTGCCAGCAGCGACTTCCCTAGCAGCACCGGGGAGCTGTTTTTT.

This clonotype was observed many times. The rearrangement joins TRBV7-2 to TRBJ1-2; D might be TRBD1 (5 bases). Trimming stripped 0 bases from V and 4 bases from J, with 12 bases between. Germline V gives CDR1 SGHTA, CDR2 FQGNSA. The CDR3 sequence is 15 residues long. Here the CDR3 reads CASSLAAGTAYGYTF. CDR3 DNA sequence: TGTGCCAGCAGCTTAGCGGCCGGGACGGCCTATGGCTACACCTTC. Complete variable domain (other parts from reference TRBV7-2 and TRBJ1-2): GAGVSQSPSNKVTEKGKDVELRCDPISGHTALYWYRQSLGQGLEFLIYFQGNSAPDKSGLPSDRFSAERTGGSVSTLTIQRTQQEDSAVYLCASSLAAGTAYGYTFGSGTRLTVV.

This clonotype was recorded many times. The chain joins TRBV6-5 to TRBJ2-1; D not resolved. CDR3 length: 12 amino acids. From germline, CDR1 is MNHEY and CDR2 SVGAGI. V lost 6 bases and J lost 6, with 9 bases in between. The CDR3: CASSQEGNEQFF. As DNA, the CDR3 is TGTGCCAGCAGCCAAGAAGGCAATGAGCAGTTCTTC.

This clonotype has a count of ten or more. This rearrangement joins TRBV28 to TRBJ1-2; 8 nucleotides agree with TRBD1. The V gene's germline CDR1 is MDHEN and CDR2 SYDVKM. The CDR3 loop spans 14 amino acids. V trimming: 2 bases; J trimming: 3 bases; junction bases outside the gene matches: 2. The CDR3 bases are TGTGCCAGCAGTTTACAGGGGGCTGACTATGGCTACACCTTC. As protein: CASSLQGADYGYTF.

This clonotype was detected only a few times. The rearrangement joins TRBV11-2 to TRBJ2-5, with D perhaps matching TRBD2 (6 bases). CDR1 and CDR2 from the germline V gene are SGHAT and FQNNGV. CDR3 size: 16 residues. Deletions cut 0 bases from V and 5 bases from J, with 16 bases between. The CDR3 loop is CASSLEGLARIETQYF. CDR3 bases: TGTGCCAGCAGCTTAGAAGGTCTAGCGCGGATTGAGACCCAGTACTTC.

V usage is TRBV7-3 and J usage is TRBJ2-5; no clear D. The CDR3 has 14 residues. The V and J ends lost 0 bases and 1 base respectively, with 6 bases between them. The germline CDR1 and CDR2 sequences are SGHTA and FQGTGA. The CDR3, as DNA: TGTGCCAGCAGCTTAACAGGGTTCCAAGAGACCCAGTACTTC. It is translated as CASSLTGFQETQYF. The complete variable domain, with remaining parts taken from reference TRBV7-3 and TRBJ2-5, reads GAGVSQTPSNKVTEKGKYVELRCDPISGHTALYWYRQSLGQGPEFLIYFQGTGAADDSGLPNDRFFAVRPEGSVSTLKIQRTERGDSAVYLCASSLTGFQETQYFGPGTRLLVL.

The chain couples TRBV7-6 to TRBJ2-1, with D perhaps matching TRBD2 (7 bases). Per the germline V gene, CDR1 is SGHVS and CDR2 is FNYEAQ. The CDR3 is made up of 15 amino acids. Trimming took 4 bases from V and 4 from J, leaving 14 bases between them. For the CDR3, the DNA is TGTGCCAGCAGCTATCGGGGGGCCCCGTACAATGAGCAGTTCTTC. Amino acid sequence: CASSYRGAPYNEQFF.

In its sample, this clonotype was seen many times. The chain couples TRBV21-1 to TRBJ2-7; the table's D call, TRBD2, has no DNA check behind it. TRBV21-1 is shown as a pseudogene. The CDR3 loop spans 14 amino acids. Here the CDR3 reads CASSSLRETYEQYF. The CDR3 DNA follows: TGTGCCAGCAGCAGCCTAAGGGAGACCTACGAGCAGTACTTC.

This clonotype was detected ten times or more. The J gene is TRBJ2-6, the V gene TRBV20-1, with 7 bases matching TRBD1. CDR1 and CDR2 from the germline V gene are DFQATT and SNEGSKA (reference sequence). CDR3 length equals 14 residues. Trimming at V came to 4 bases and at J to 2 bases, leaving 2 bases not matched to a gene. The CDR3 loop reads CSATQGAGANVLTF. In nucleotides, the CDR3 is TGCAGTGCTACCCAGGGGGCTGGGGCCAACGTCCTGACTTTC.

This clonotype occurred a few times. The chain recombines TRBV20-1 with TRBJ2-2; D possibly uses TRBD1 or TRBD2 (6 bases each). Trimming removed 4 bases at V and 5 bases at J, with 14 bases between. Germline-derived CDR1 and CDR2 are DFQATT and SNEGSKA (reference sequence). CDR3 length: 14 amino acids. CDR3 nucleotide sequence: TGCAGTGCTAATAGGAGGGGGGCTACCGGGGAGCTGTTTTTT. It specifies CSANRRGATGELFF.

V gene TRBV5-1 combines with J gene TRBJ1-4; 9 nucleotides align to TRBD1. CDR3 size: 15 residues. Germline trimming cut 1 base from V and 8 bases from J; bases unmatched to any gene: 6. The germline CDR1 and CDR2 sequences are SGHRS and YFSETQ. The CDR3 region is CASSLSGQGSEKLFF. The CDR3 DNA reads TGCGCCAGCAGCTTGAGCGGACAGGGGAGCGAAAAACTGTTTTTT.

This clonotype was detected only a few times. The chain couples TRBV4-1 to TRBJ2-1; TRBD2 is a possible D gene (5 bases). V gave up 3 bases and J gave up 11 bases, with 11 bases separating them. Germline assignment: CDR1 MGHRA and CDR2 YSYEKL. The CDR3 covers 12 residues. The CDR3 DNA reads as TGCGCCAGCAGCCACCGGGGAGAAAAGCAGTTCTTC. This gives the protein CASSHRGEKQFF.

This clonotype was recorded at least ten times. The chain uses TRBV5-6 and TRBJ1-5; no definite D call. There are 14 residues in the CDR3. V dropped 0 bases and J dropped 5 bases, with 9 bases sitting between them. Germline-derived CDR1 and CDR2 are SGHDT and YYEEEE. CDR3 sequence reads: CASSLAYGDQPQHF. CDR3 nucleotides: TGTGCCAGCAGCTTGGCCTATGGCGATCAGCCCCAGCATTTT.

This clonotype has just a few counts. V is TRBV28 and J is TRBJ2-7; tentatively, D is TRBD1 (6 bases). Trimming left V 8 bases short and J 1 base short, with 15 bases between. The length of the CDR3 is 14 residues. Per germline, CDR1 MDHEN and CDR2 SYDVKM. CDR3 nucleotide sequence: TGTGCCAGCGCAGGGGCAGGGCGATCCTACGAGCAGTACGTC. This codes for CASAGAGRSYEQYV.

This clonotype was observed at least ten times. This rearrangement joins TRBV20-1 to TRBJ1-6; no clear D gene. V lost 5 bases, J lost 0 bases, and 14 bases lay in between. The CDR3 is 16 amino acids. Germline CDR1 reads DFQATT; CDR2 reads SNEGSKA (reference sequence). The CDR3 sequence is CSASQRPSSYNSPLHF. Written as DNA, the CDR3 is TGCAGTGCTTCTCAGAGACCGAGCTCCTATAATTCACCCCTCCACTTT.

V usage is TRBV6-2 or TRBV6-3 and J usage is TRBJ2-5, with a possible D match to TRBD2 (5 bases). V dropped 0 bases and J dropped 5 bases, with 19 bases sitting between them. This CDR3 region has 17 residues. Germline V gene sequence: CDR1 MNHEY, CDR2 SVGEGT. The CDR3 DNA reads TGTGCCAGCAGTTACTCGAAAAGTGCAGCGGCCCGGGAGACCCAGTACTTC. Its translation: CASSYSKSAAARETQYF.

This clonotype was seen more than once but under ten times. The V call is TRBV3-1, the J call TRBJ1-4, with no clear D. The ends were cut back, 1 base at V and 5 bases at J, with 5 bases in the middle. The CDR3 has 13 residues. Looked up from germline, CDR1 is LGHDT and CDR2 is YNNKEL (reference sequence). DNA of the CDR3: TGTGCCAGCAGCCAAGTAGGAAATGAAAAACTGTTTTTT. Encoded protein: CASSQVGNEKLFF.

This clonotype was detected ten times or more. This sequence joins TRBV27 and TRBJ1-4; D unclear. Germline V gene lookup returns CDR1 MNHEY and CDR2 SMNVEV (reference sequence). Trimming cost V 6 bases and J 0 bases, with 8 bases left between them. The CDR3 totals 14 residues. The CDR3 loop is CASRGVATNEKLFF. The CDR3, as DNA: TGTGCCAGCAGGGGTGTTGCAACTAATGAAAAACTGTTTTTT.

V gene TRBV7-3 combines with J gene TRBJ2-2; the D gene is possibly TRBD1 (6 bases). Germline V lookup: CDR1 SGHTA, CDR2 FQGTGA. This CDR3 spans 15 amino acids. Trimming took off 5 bases at V and 4 bases at J, with 14 bases between the two ends. The CDR3 is CASSPDSIITGELFF. The DNA of the CDR3 is TGTGCCAGCAGCCCGGACAGCATTATCACCGGGGAGCTGTTTTTT.

This clonotype was seen a few times. This chain connects TRBV5-1 to TRBJ2-3, with a tentative D call TRBD1 (5 bases). Per germline, CDR1 SGHRS and CDR2 YFSETQ. The CDR3 is 15 amino acids. V lost 0 bases to trimming and J lost 4 bases, with 12 bases between them. CDR3 bases: TGCGCCAGCAGCTTGGGGGTAAGGGGTGCAGATACGCAGTATTTT. It yields the protein CASSLGVRGADTQYF.

This clonotype was detected only a few times. This chain joins TRBV7-3 and TRBJ2-5; 9 nucleotides agree with TRBD2. CDR1 is SGHTA, CDR2 FQGTGA, per germline. The trim removed 2 bases at V and 7 bases at J, leaving 11 bases unmatched. This CDR3 region has 16 residues. CDR3 in DNA: TGTGCCAGCAGCTTATCTCCAGCGGGAGGCCGGTCGACCCAGTACTTC. Translating it yields CASSLSPAGGRSTQYF.

This clonotype was observed a handful of times. DNA of the CDR3: TGTGCCAGCAGCCCCGCGGCTAAGGGGCCCCCACACAATGAGCAGTTCTTC. Its protein is CASSPAAKGPPHNEQFF. This rearrangement joins TRBV5-6 to TRBJ2-1, with D perhaps matching TRBD1 (5 bases). The CDR3 length is 17 residues. Germline CDR1 SGHDT, CDR2 YYEEEE. V lost 4 bases to trimming and J lost 5 bases, with 22 bases between them.

This clonotype was seen only a few times. The V call is TRBV14, the J call TRBJ1-3, with D unclear. The CDR3 has 15 amino acids. From germline, CDR1 is SGHDN and CDR2 FVKESK. V lost 1 base to trimming and J lost 4 bases, with 11 bases between them. Here the CDR3 reads CASSQAQLSGNTIYF. The CDR3 coding sequence is TGTGCCAGCAGCCAAGCACAGCTCTCCGGAAACACCATATATTTT.

The chain has TRBV12-3 or TRBV12-4 and TRBJ2-1; 11 bases are shared with TRBD2. Trimming took 0 bases from V and 1 from J; bases not matched to a gene: 11. This CDR3 comprises 20 residues. The chain's CDR3 is CASSLAGRGLAGGSYNEQFF. The CDR3 bases are TGTGCCAGCAGTTTAGCTGGGAGGGGGCTAGCGGGGGGTTCCTACAATGAGCAGTTCTTC.